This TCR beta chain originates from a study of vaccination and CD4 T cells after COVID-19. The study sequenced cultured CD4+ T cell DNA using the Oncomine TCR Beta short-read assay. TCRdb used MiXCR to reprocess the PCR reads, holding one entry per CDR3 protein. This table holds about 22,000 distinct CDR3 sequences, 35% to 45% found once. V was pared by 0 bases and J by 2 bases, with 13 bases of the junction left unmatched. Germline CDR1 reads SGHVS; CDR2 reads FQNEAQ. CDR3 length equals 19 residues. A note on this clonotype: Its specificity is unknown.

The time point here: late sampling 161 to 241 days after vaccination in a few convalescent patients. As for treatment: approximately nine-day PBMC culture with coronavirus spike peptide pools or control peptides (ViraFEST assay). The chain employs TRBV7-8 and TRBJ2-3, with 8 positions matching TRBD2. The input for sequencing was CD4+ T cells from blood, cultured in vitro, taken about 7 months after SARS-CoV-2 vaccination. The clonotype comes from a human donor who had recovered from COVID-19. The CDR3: CASSLARFGTRKFTDTQYF. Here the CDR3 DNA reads TGTGCCAGCAGCTTAGCCCGCTTCGGGACTAGAAAATTCACAGATACGCAGTATTTT.